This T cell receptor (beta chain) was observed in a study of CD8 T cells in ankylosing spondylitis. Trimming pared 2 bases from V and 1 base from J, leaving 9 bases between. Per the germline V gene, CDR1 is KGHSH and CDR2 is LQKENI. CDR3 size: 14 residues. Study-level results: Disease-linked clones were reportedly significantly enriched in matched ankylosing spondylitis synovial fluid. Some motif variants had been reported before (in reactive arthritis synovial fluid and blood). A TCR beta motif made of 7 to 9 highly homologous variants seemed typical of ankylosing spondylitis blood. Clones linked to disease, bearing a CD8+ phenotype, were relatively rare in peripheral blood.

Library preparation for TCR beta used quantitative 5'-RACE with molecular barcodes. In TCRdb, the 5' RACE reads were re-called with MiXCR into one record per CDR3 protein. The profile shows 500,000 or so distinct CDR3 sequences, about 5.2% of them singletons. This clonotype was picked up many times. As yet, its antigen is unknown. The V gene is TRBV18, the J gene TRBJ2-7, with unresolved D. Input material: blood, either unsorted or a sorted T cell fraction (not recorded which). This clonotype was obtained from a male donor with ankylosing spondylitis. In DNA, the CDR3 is TGTGCCAGCTCACCAGGTCTAGTTTCCTACGAGCAGTACTTC. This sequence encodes CASSPGLVSYEQYF.